The 7 T cell receptor beta chains listed next were all sequenced from one sample in a study of chemoradiotherapy in HPV16-positive cancers. The protocol was immunoSEQ multiplex PCR, while the TCRdb copy is restricted to in-frame clones and leaves out a portion. Of more than 10,000 clones in the sample, roughly 78% are singletons; the top ten hold under 8.5%. Sampling was done from a patient who underwent chemoradiotherapy. The receptors were gathered from a human donor with HPV-associated anogenital cancer.

The V and J genes are TRBV2 and TRBJ1-2; the match to TRBD1 covers 8 bases. The CDR3 consists of 13 residues. V lost 6 bases and J lost 7; bases outside the gene matches: 7. CDR1 is SNHLY and CDR2 is FYNNEI in the germline V gene. In nucleotides, the CDR3 is TGTGCCAGCAGCCAGGACAGGGCACGTGGCTACACCTTC. Amino acids: CASSQDRARGYTF.

The chain recombines TRBV27 with TRBJ1-4; a possible D gene is TRBD1 (5 bases). Germline lookup yields CDR1 MNHEY and CDR2 SMNVEV (reference sequence). The ends were cut back, 4 bases at V and 2 bases at J, with 17 bases in the middle. This CDR3 region has 17 residues. The CDR3, as DNA: TGTGCCAGCAGTTACAACTCTGGGGCTTTGACTAATGAAAAACTGTTTTTT. Its translation is CASSYNSGALTNEKLFF.

This clone has a handful of counts. The rearrangement links TRBV29-1 to TRBJ1-3; D call uncertain. The CDR3 sequence is 12 residues long. V was pared by 4 bases and J by 0 bases, with 4 bases between. The germline V gene has CDR1 SQVTM and CDR2 ANQGSEA. CDR3 sequence (DNA): TGCAGCGTTGGGGGCTCTGGAAACACCATATATTTT. Amino acid sequence: CSVGGSGNTIYF.

The chain employs TRBV7-8 and TRBJ1-1; D not resolved. The CDR3 has 14 amino acids. The ends were cut back, 2 bases at V and 4 bases at J, with 11 bases in the middle. Germline CDR1 and CDR2: SGHVS and FQNEAQ. The CDR3 loop reads CASSLKEGATEAFF. The CDR3 coding sequence is TGTGCCAGCAGCTTAAAGGAGGGAGCCACTGAAGCTTTCTTT. Full variable domain (outside the CDR3, taken from reference TRBV7-8 and TRBJ1-1): GAGVSQSPRYKVAKRGQDVALRCDPISGHVSLFWYQQALGQGPEFLTYFQNEAQLDKSGLPSDRFFAERPEGSVSTLKIQRTQQEDSAVYLCASSLKEGATEAFFGQGTRLTVV.

This clone was picked up a small number of times. The V and J genes are TRBV28 and TRBJ2-2, with 10 bases matching TRBD2. The germline V gene has CDR1 MDHEN and CDR2 SYDVKM. This CDR3 has 14 amino acids. Germline trimming cut 7 bases from V and 6 bases from J; bases unmatched to any gene: 5. The CDR3 loop is CASTSGSGAGELFF. The CDR3 DNA sequence: TGTGCCAGCACTAGCGGGAGCGGGGCCGGGGAGCTGTTTTTT.

This chain connects TRBV7-6 to TRBJ2-7; possibly TRBD1 for D (5 bases). The V gene's germline CDR1 is SGHVS and CDR2 FNYEAQ. The CDR3 consists of 13 residues. V lost 5 bases, J lost 3 bases, and 11 bases lay in between. The CDR3: CASSLGQRYEQYF. For the CDR3, the DNA is TGTGCCAGCAGCCTAGGACAACGCTACGAGCAGTACTTC.

The chain carries TRBV4-2 and TRBJ2-1; the D gene could be TRBD1 or TRBD2 (6 bases each). Trimming took 0 bases from V and 0 from J, leaving 9 bases between them. CDR3 length: 16 amino acids. Germline-derived CDR1 and CDR2 are LGHNA and YNFKEQ. DNA for the CDR3: TGTGCCAGCAGCCAAGAACAGGGAGGCTCCTACAATGAGCAGTTCTTC. Translating gives CASSQEQGGSYNEQFF.